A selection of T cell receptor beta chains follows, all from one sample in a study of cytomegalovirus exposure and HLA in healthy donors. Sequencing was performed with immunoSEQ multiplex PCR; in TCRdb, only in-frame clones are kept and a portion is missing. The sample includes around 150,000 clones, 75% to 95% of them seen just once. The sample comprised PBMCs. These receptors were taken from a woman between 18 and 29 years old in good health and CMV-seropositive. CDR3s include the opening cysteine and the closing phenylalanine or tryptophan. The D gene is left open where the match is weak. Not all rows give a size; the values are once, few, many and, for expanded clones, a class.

CASCSTSGRSDTQYF,TGTGCCAGCTGTTCGACTAGCGGGAGGTCAGATACGCAGTATTTT,TRBJ2-3,TRBD2,TRBV6-5,-
CASSLGQGFEQYF,TGTGCCAGCAGCTTAGGACAGGGATTCGAGCAGTACTTC,TRBJ2-7,TRBD1,TRBV11-3,-
CSVPGTGWTGTQYF,TGCAGCGTTCCCGGGACAGGGTGGACTGGTACGCAGTATTTT,TRBJ2-3,TRBD1,TRBV29-1,-
CASSVTSFLAKNIQYF,TGTGCCAGCAGCGTCACTAGTTTCCTAGCCAAAAACATTCAGTACTTC,TRBJ2-4,-,TRBV2,-
CASSAGQGLGEQYF,TGCGCCAGCAGCGCTGGACAGGGCCTAGGGGAGCAGTACTTC,TRBJ2-7,TRBD1,TRBV5-1,once
CTSSTTSGLTDTQYF,TGCACCAGCAGCACGACTAGCGGCCTGACAGATACGCAGTATTTT,TRBJ2-3,-,TRBV1,-
CASRLNTGGGYEQYF,TGCGCCAGCAGACTCAATACAGGGGGCGGGTACGAGCAGTACTTC,TRBJ2-7,TRBD1,TRBV5-1,-
CASSAAFGIIGETQYF,TGTGCCAGCAGTGCGGCTTTCGGGATCATTGGCGAGACCCAGTACTTC,TRBJ2-5,-,TRBV25-1,-
CASRPSGTSGRDTGELFF,TGTGCCAGCAGACCTTCCGGGACTAGCGGGAGAGACACCGGGGAGCTGTTTTTT,TRBJ2-2,TRBD2,TRBV6-4,-
CAWGQNTIYF,TGTGCCTGGGGACAGAACACCATATATTTT,TRBJ1-3,-,TRBV30,few
CASSSLLASSTDTQYF,TGTGCCAGCAGCTCGCTACTAGCGTCTAGCACAGATACGCAGTATTTT,TRBJ2-3,TRBD2,TRBV9,-
CASSPDRGRSSDTQYF,TGTGCCAGCAGCCCAGACAGGGGGCGCAGTTCAGATACGCAGTATTTT,TRBJ2-3,TRBD1,TRBV25-1,-
CASKPLGGGPKSWVEQFF,TGTGCCAGCAAGCCGCTAGGGGGAGGGCCCAAGTCTTGGGTTGAGCAGTTCTTC,TRBJ2-1,-,TRBV28,-
CASSAGETQYF,TGTGCCAGCAGCGCAGGGGAGACCCAGTACTTC,TRBJ2-5,-,TRBV7-9,-
CASSFGFPSGYEQYF,TGTGCCAGCAGCTTCGGATTTCCCAGCGGATACGAGCAGTACTTC,TRBJ2-7,-,TRBV11-2,-
CASSLSGVNTEAFF,TGCGCCAGCAGCTTATCAGGGGTTAACACTGAAGCTTTCTTT,TRBJ1-1,-,TRBV5-1,-
CASYRESGEQYF,TGTGCCAGTTACAGGGAATCGGGTGAGCAGTACTTC,TRBJ2-7,-,TRBV6-1,-
CASSDTGDQETQYF,TGTGCCAGCAGTGATACAGGGGACCAAGAGACCCAGTACTTC,TRBJ2-5,TRBD1,TRBV25-1,once
CASSPGFGIAGVSYEQYF,TGCGCCAGCAGCCCCGGGTTTGGAATAGCGGGGGTCTCCTACGAGCAGTACTTC,TRBJ2-7,TRBD2,TRBV5-1,-
CASTLTGQLYEQYF,TGTGCCAGCACCCTGACAGGGCAACTCTACGAGCAGTACTTC,TRBJ2-7,TRBD1,TRBV5-8,-
CASSPRVGGTDTQYF,TGTGCCAGCAGCCCGAGGGTGGGAGGCACAGATACGCAGTATTTT,TRBJ2-3,-,TRBV21-1,-
CASRTAGTSTYEQYF,TGTGCCAGCAGGACTGCCGGGACTTCAACCTACGAGCAGTACTTC,TRBJ2-7,-,TRBV6-5,-
CATSFKGQGNNEQFF,TGTGCCACCAGCTTCAAGGGACAGGGGAACAATGAGCAGTTCTTC,TRBJ2-1,TRBD1,TRBV15,-
CASSSRTGRVSGTEAFF,TGTGCCAGCAGCTCGCGGACAGGGCGCGTCTCAGGTACTGAAGCTTTCTTT,TRBJ1-1,TRBD1,TRBV5-6,-
CASSFRTSSTDTQYF,TGTGCCAGCAGCTTCCGGACTTCTAGCACAGATACGCAGTATTTT,TRBJ2-3,-,TRBV5-6,-
CASSIDKPTGASYGYTF,TGTGCCAGTAGTATAGATAAGCCCACAGGGGCCAGCTATGGCTACACCTTC,TRBJ1-2,TRBD1,TRBV19,-
CASSFGGGGTEAFF,TGCGCCAGCAGCTTTGGGGGAGGGGGCACTGAAGCTTTCTTT,TRBJ1-1,-,TRBV5-1,-
CASSLERRSTDTQYF,TGCGCCAGCAGCTTGGAGCGGAGGAGCACAGATACGCAGTATTTT,TRBJ2-3,-,TRBV5-1,once